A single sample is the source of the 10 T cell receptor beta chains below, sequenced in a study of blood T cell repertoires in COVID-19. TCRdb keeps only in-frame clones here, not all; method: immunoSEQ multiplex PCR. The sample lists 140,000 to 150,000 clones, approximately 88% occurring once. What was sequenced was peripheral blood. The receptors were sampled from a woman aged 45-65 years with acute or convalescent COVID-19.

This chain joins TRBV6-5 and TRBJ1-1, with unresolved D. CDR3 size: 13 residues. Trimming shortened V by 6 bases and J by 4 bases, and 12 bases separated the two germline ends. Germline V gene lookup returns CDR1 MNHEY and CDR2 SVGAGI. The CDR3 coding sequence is TGTGCCAGCAGCCGGGTGGGAGGCACTGAAGCTTTCTTT. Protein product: CASSRVGGTEAFF.

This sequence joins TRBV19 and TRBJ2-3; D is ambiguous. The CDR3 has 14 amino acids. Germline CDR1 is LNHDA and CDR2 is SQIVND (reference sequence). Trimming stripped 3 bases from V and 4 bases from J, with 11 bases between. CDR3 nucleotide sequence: TGTGCCAGTAGTATCACTTCTCCTCCAGATACGCAGTATTTT. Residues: CASSITSPPDTQYF.

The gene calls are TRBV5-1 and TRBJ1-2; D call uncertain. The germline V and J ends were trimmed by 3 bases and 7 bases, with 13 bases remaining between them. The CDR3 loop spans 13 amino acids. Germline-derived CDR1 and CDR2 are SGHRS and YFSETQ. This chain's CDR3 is CASSSPPWPGYTF. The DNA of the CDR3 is TGCGCCAGCAGCTCCCCCCCTTGGCCTGGCTACACCTTC.

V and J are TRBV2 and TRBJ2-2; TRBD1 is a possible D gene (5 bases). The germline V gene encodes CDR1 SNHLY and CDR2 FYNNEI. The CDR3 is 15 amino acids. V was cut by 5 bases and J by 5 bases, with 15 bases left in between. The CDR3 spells CASSLSQGRTGELFF. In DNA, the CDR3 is TGTGCCAGCAGTCTGTCCCAGGGTAGAACCGGGGAGCTGTTTTTT.

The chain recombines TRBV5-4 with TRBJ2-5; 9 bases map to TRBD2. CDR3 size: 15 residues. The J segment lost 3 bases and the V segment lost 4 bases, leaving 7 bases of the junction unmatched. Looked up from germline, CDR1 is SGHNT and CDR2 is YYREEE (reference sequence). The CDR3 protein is CASSSQREVKETQYF. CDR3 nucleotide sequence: TGTGCCAGCAGCAGCCAGCGGGAGGTAAAAGAGACCCAGTACTTC.

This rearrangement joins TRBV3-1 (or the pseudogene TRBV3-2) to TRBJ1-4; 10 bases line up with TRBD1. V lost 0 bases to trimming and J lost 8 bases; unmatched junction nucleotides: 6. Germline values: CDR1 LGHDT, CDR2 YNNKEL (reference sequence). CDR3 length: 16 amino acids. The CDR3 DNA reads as TGTGCCAGCAGCCAAGATCCGGGACAGGGGTGGGAAAAACTGTTTTTT. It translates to CASSQDPGQGWEKLFF.

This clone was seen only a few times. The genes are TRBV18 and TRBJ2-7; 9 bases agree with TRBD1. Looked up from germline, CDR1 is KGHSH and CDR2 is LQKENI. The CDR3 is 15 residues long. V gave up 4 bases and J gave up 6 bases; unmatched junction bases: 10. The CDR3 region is CASSLPTGGWGEQYF. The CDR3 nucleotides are TGTGCCAGCTCACTGCCGACAGGGGGATGGGGCGAGCAGTACTTC.

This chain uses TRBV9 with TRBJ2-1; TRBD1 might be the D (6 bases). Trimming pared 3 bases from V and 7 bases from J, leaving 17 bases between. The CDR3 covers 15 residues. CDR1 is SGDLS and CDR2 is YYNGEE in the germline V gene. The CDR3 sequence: CASSDSPRTVNEQFF. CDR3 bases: TGTGCCAGCAGCGACTCCCCCCGGACAGTGAATGAGCAGTTCTTC.

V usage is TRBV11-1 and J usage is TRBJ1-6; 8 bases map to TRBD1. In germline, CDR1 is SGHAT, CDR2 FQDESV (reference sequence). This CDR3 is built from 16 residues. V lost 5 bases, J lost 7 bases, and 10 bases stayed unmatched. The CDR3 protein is CASSPDRGRRNSPLHF. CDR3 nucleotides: TGTGCCAGCAGCCCAGACAGGGGAAGGCGGAATTCACCCCTCCACTTT.

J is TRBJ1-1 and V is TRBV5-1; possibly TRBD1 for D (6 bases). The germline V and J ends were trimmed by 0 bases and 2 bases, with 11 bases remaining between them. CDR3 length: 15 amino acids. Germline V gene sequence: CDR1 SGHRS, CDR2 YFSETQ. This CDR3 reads CASSLVGGPNTEAFF. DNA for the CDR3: TGCGCCAGCAGCTTGGTCGGGGGGCCAAACACTGAAGCTTTCTTT.